The clone carrying this TCR beta chain was recorded a few times. Its matching antigen is unknown. Other nucleotide sequences from this sample produce the same CDR3. Trimming at V came to 4 bases and at J to 3 bases, leaving 2 bases not matched to a gene. The CDR3 spans 15 residues. Germline CDR1 LNHDA, CDR2 SQIVND (reference sequence). This sample stems from a study of cytomegalovirus exposure and HLA in healthy donors. Points from the study as a whole: Subsequent analysis of the 100 to 150 validation repertoires found a tendency for first-cohort TCR clusters to co-occur. The authors listed approximately 150 TCR beta chains as cytomegalovirus-associated.

TCRdb keeps only in-frame clones here, not all; method: immunoSEQ multiplex PCR. The sample lists approximately 160,000 clones, approximately 87% occurring once. The sequenced sample consisted of PBMCs. The V gene is TRBV19, the J gene TRBJ2-1; 11 nucleotides line up with TRBD2. The TCR comes from a woman aged 25 to 39 in good health and CMV-seronegative. CDR3 sequence (DNA): TGTGCCAGTAGTACCACTAGCGGGGGCTACAATGAGCAGTTCTTC. It is translated as CASSTTSGGYNEQFF.